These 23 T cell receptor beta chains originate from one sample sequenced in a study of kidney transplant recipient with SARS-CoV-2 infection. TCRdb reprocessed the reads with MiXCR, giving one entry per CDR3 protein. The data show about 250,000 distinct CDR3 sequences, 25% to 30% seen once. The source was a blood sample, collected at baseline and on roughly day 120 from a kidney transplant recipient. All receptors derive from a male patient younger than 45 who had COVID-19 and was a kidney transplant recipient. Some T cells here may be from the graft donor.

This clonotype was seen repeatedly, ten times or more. The CDR3 bases are TGTGCCAGCAGCCCAACGGTGGCCTACGAGCAGTACTTC. Encoded protein: CASSPTVAYEQYF. V and J are TRBV3-1 and TRBJ2-7; no clear D gene. The CDR3 extends over 13 amino acids. The V end lost 4 bases, the J end lost 2 bases, and 9 bases lay between the germline ends. CDR1 and CDR2 from the germline V gene are LGHDT and YNNKEL (reference sequence).

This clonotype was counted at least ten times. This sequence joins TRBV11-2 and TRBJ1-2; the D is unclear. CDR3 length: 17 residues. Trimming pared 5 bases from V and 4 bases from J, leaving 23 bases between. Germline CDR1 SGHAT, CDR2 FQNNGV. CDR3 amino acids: CASSIEQTSRKTYGYTF. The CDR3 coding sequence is TGTGCCAGCAGCATCGAACAAACAAGCAGAAAGACCTATGGCTACACCTTC.

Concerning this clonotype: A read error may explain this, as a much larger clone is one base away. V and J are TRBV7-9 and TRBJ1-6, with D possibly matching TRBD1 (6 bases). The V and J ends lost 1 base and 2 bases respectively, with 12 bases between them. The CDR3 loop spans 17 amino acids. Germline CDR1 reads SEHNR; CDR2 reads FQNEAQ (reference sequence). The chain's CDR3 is CASSLGWAGAYNSPLHF. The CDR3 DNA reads TGTGCCAGCAGCTTAGGGTGGGCAGGGGCCTATAATTCACCCCTCCACTTT.

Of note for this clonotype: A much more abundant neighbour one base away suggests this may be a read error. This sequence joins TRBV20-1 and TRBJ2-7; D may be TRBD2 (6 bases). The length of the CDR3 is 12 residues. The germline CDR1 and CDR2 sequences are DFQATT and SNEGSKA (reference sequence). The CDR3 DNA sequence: TGCGGTGCCACCCCGGGGGTCTACGAGCAGTACTTC. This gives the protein CGATPGVYEQYF.

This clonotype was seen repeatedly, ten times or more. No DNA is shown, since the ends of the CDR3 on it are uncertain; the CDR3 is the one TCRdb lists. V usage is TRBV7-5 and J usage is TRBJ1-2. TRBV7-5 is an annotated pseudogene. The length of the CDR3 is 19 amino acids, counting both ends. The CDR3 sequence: CISVPEDHIEVGKTYGYTF.

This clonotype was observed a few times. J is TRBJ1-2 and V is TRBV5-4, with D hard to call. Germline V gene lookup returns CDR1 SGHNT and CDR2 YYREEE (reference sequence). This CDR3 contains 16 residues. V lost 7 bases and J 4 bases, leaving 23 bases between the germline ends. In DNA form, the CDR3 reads TGTGCCAGCTATTTATACGTACCAGGAAAGACCTATGGCTACACCTTC. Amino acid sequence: CASYLYVPGKTYGYTF. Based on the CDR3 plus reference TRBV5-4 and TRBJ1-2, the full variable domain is ETGVTQSPTHLIKTRGQQVTLRCSSQSGHNTVSWYQQALGQGPQFIFQYYREEENGRGNFPPRFSGLQFPNYSSELNVNALELDDSALYLCASYLYVPGKTYGYTFGSGTRLTVV.

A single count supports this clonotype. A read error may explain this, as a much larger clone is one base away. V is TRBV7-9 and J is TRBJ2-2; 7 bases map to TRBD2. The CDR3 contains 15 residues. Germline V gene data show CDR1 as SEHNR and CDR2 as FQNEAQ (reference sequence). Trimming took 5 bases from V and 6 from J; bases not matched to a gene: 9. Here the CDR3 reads CASSASGTNAGELFF. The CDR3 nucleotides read TGTGCCAGCAGCGCCTCCGGGACTAACGCCGGGGAGCTGTTTTTT.

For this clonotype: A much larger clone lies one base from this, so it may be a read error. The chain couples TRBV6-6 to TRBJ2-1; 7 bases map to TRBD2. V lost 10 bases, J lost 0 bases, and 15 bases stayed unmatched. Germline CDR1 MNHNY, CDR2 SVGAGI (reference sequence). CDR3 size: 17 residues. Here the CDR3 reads CANSSGLADRSYNEQFF. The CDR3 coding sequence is TGTGCCAACAGCTCGGGGCTAGCGGATCGCTCCTACAATGAGCAGTTCTTC.

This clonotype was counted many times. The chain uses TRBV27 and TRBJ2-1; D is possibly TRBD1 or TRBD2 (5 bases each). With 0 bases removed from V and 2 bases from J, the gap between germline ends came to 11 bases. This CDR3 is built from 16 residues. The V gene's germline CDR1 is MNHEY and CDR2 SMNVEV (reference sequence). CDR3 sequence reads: CASSLSGRQTYNEQFF. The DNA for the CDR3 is TGTGCCAGCAGTTTATCGGGGAGACAGACCTACAATGAGCAGTTCTTC.

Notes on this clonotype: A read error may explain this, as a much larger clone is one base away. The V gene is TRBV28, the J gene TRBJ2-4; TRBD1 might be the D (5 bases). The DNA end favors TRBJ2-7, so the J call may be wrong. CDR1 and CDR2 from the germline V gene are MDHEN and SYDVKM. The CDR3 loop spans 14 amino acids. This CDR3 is CASGLGSDIYEQYF. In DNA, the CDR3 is TGTGCCAGCGGTTTGGGTTCGGACATCTACGAGCAGTACTTC.

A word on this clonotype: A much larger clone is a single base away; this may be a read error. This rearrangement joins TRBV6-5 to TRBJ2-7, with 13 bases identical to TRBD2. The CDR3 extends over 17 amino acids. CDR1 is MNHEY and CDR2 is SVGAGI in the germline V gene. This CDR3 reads CASSYSWTSGSFYEQHF. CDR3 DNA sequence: TGTGCCAGCAGTTACTCGTGGACTAGCGGGAGTTTCTACGAGCAGCACTTC.

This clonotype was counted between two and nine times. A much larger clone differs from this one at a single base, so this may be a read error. The CDR3 spells CASSLGGSEKLCF. In DNA, the CDR3 is TGTGCCAGCAGCTTAGGGGGAAGTGAAAAACTGTGTTTT. This chain connects TRBV27 to TRBJ1-4; possible D gene TRBD1, 6 bases. This CDR3 region has 13 residues. Germline CDR1 reads MNHEY; CDR2 reads SMNVEV (reference sequence).

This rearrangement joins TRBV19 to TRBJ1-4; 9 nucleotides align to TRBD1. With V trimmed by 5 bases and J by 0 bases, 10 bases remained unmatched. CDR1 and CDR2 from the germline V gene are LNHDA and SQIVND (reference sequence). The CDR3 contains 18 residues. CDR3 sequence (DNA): TGTGCCAGTAGTCCAAAGGACAGGGGCGGTGCAACTAATGAAAAACTGTTTTTT. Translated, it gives CASSPKDRGGATNEKLFF.

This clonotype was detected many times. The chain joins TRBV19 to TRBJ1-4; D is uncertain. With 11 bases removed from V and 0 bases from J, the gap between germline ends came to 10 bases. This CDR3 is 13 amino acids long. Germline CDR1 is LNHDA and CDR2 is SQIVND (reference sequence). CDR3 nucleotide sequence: TGTGCCGCCGCCGGAGCAACTAATGAAAAACTGTTTTTT. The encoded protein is CAAAGATNEKLFF.

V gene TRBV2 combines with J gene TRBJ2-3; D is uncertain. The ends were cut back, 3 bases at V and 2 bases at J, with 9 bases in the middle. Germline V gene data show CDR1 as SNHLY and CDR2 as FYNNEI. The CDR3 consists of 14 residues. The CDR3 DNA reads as TGTGCCAGCAGTGATCTCAGCGCCACAGATACGCAGTATTTT. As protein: CASSDLSATDTQYF.

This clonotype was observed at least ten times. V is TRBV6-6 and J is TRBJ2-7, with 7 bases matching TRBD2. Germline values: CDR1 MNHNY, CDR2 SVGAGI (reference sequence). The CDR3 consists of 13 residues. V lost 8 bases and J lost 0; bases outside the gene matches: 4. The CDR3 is CASSTGGSYEQYF. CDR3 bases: TGTGCCAGCTCGACGGGGGGCTCCTACGAGCAGTACTTC.

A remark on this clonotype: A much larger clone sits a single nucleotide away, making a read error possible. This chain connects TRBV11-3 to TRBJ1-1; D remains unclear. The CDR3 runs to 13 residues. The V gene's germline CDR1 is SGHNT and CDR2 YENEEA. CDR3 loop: CAGSFTENTEAFF. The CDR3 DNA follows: TGTGCCGGCAGCTTTACAGAGAACACTGAAGCTTTCTTT. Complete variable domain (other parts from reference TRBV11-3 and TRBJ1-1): EAGVVQSPRYKIIEKKQPVAFWCNPISGHNTLYWYLQNLGQGPELLIRYENEEAVDDSQLPKDRFSAERLKGVDSTLKIQPAELGDSAVYLCAGSFTENTEAFFGQGTRLTVV.

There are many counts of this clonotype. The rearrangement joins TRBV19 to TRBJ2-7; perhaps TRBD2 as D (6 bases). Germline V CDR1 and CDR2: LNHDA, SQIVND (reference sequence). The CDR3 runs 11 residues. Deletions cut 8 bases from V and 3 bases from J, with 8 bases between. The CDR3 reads CASAGFYEQYF. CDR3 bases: TGTGCCAGTGCGGGATTCTACGAGCAGTACTTC.

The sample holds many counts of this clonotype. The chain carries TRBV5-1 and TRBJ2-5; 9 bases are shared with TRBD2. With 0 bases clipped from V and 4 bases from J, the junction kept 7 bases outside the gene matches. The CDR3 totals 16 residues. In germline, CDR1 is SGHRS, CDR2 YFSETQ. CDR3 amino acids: CASSLEAGGQGETQYF. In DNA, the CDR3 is TGCGCCAGCAGCTTGGAAGCGGGGGGCCAGGGAGAGACCCAGTACTTC.

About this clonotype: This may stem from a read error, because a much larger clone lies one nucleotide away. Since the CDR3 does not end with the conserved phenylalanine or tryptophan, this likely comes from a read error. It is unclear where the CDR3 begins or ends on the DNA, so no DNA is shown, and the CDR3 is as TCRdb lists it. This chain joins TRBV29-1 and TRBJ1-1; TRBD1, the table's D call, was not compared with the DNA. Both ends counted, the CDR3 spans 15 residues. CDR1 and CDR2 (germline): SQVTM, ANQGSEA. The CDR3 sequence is CSPLTPGQGAGVGFC.

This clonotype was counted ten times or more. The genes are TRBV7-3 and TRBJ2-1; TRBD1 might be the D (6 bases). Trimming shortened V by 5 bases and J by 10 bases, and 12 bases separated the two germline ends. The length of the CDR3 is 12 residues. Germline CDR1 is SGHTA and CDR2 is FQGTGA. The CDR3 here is CASSQQGNEQFF. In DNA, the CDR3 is TGTGCCAGCAGCCAACAGGGAAACGAGCAGTTCTTC.

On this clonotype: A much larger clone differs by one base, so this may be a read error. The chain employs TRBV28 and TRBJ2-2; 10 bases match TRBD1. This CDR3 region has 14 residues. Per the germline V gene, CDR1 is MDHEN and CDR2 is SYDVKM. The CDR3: CASRGQGESGKLFF. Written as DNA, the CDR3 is TGTGCCAGCAGAGGACAGGGGGAATCCGGGAAGCTGTTTTTT.

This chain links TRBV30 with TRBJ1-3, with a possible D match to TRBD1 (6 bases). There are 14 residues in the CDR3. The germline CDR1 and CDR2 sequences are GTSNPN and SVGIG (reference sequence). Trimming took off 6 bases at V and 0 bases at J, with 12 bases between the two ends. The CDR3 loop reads CACQKGGSGNTIYF. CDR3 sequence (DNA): TGTGCCTGCCAAAAAGGGGGCTCTGGAAACACCATATATTTT.